The present entry profiles one T cell receptor (beta chain) with its context. This clone's antigen is unknown. No base quality information exists; no much larger clone differs at one position. This sample stems from a study of regulatory T cells in long-lasting Graves disease (dated by TCRdb to the early 2020s). In terms of the full investigation: In the newly diagnosed Graves' disease group, patients had been taking antithyroid drugs for less than 3 months. Persistent Graves' disease patients were compared with newly diagnosed Graves' disease patients by peripheral blood TCR sequencing and RNA sequencing. The study was conducted in China and was registered as a clinical trial. A total of roughly 35 samples underwent TCR sequencing: some 13 from persistent and roughly 20 from newly diagnosed Graves' disease patients. Broad study findings and their caveats: The small sample size was acknowledged by the authors as a limitation that may reduce accuracy. Preferential use of TRBV28, TRBJ1-2 and TRBJ2-5 was observed in persistent disease, whereas TRBV20-1 and TRBJ2-1 were favored in newly diagnosed disease. Compared with newly diagnosed patients, persistent Graves' disease patients had lower TCR Shannon entropy and fewer highly expanded clones, which suggests clonal expansion. More public clonotypes were shared among persistent patients (over 2,500) than among newly diagnosed patients (more than 900). The study examined only peripheral blood because the primary lesion, thyroid tissue, could not be accessed. Only the TCR beta chain was sequenced and analyzed.

The library was generated by multiplex PCR. The run used an Illumina HiSeq 4000. To build TCR beta libraries, CDR3 regions were amplified by Arm-PCR using iRepertoire HTBI primers. Before sequencing, the PCR products went through gel purification. The study's own analysis went as follows. Across samples, 60 to 70 TRBV and around 15 TRBJ segments were identified and used for gene usage analysis of CDR3 amino acid clonotypes. COPE and FqMerger were used to merge the filtered high-quality paired reads into contigs. BLAST was used to align contigs to IMGT TRBV, TRBD and TRBJ reference genes, and CDR3 was defined according to IMGT. Clonotypes above 0.1% frequency were classified as highly expanded clones. Repertoire diversity was measured by Shannon entropy, and V-J evenness by the Gini coefficient. Public clonotypes were defined as clonotypes shared by more than one individual. The raw public reads went through TCRdb reprocessing: fastp at Q25, MiXCR clone calling, in-frame beta chains kept. Rows are combined by CDR3 protein, so each entry shows the most common genes and DNA. TCRdb assigned the V and J calls; the authors' analysis was not used. This sample is represented by some 490,000 distinct CDR3 sequences; around 12% of them were singletons. The top ten constitute almost 9% of the sample.

Trimming costs V 3 bases and J 6 bases, and their ends lie 15 bases apart. The CDR3 numbers 15 residues from cysteine through phenylalanine. The entry retains the CDR3 DNA only, 45 bases that are in frame from base 1. Via the germline V gene, CDR1 is WSHSY and CDR2 SAAADI. The sample's time point, from its label and the paper: newly diagnosed GD, antithyroid drugs for less than 3 months. For both TCR sequencing and RNA sequencing, RNA was extracted from PBMCs in TRIzol. The diagnosis of Graves' disease followed American Thyroid Association guidelines. Recruitment of patients was carried out at an endocrinology department in Xi'an, China. From each patient, nine milliliters of peripheral blood was collected into an EDTA anticoagulant tube. PBMCs were isolated by Ficoll Paque Plus density gradient separation without further T cell sorting. An Agilent 2100 Bioanalyzer and agarose gel were used to assess RNA quality, and a NanoDrop 2000 was used to measure RNA concentration.

These data also featured in a second study, about T cells in Graves' hyperthyroidism and ophthalmopathy. Drawing on the second study: Stable Graves' hyperthyroidism was defined as no progression to ophthalmopathy during 18 months of follow-up. The hyperthyroidism patients were between 18 and 65 years old and newly diagnosed, with a disease duration of less than 2 months. Patients with uncontrolled infections, other autoimmune diseases, pregnancy or lactation were excluded. Diagnoses relied on clinical symptoms, serum thyroxine and TRAb, thyroid ultrasound and orbital computed tomography. For the first round of RT-PCR on the TCR CDR3, the HTBI primer set was used together with the Qiagen OneStep RT-PCR kit. Most expanded thyroid clonotypes (frequency above 0.001) were also detected in blood, a finding suggesting that blood repertoires may reflect thyroid immune responses. A model built on a 13 V-J signature distinguished ophthalmopathy from stable hyperthyroidism, reaching about 89% sensitivity and about 81% specificity in cross-validation and 80%/75% in testing. In validation, progression to ophthalmopathy was predicted by the model with 70.59% sensitivity and just over 72% specificity, a median of 6.5 months before onset. A discovery cohort of around 100 patients, about 40 with Graves' ophthalmopathy and approximately 55 with stable Graves' hyperthyroidism, was used to find distinguishing TCR V-J signatures. Prospective prediction of ophthalmopathy was tested in an independent validation cohort consisting of some 18 hyperthyroidism patients and 15 or so patients who later progressed to ophthalmopathy. The 100 discovery patients were randomly divided into training and test sets at a 7:3 ratio. In several Graves' hyperthyroidism patients, the study also compared T-cell repertoires from thyroid tissue with T-cell repertoires from blood. After sampling, hyperthyroidism patients received methimazole starting at 30 mg daily, and ophthalmopathy patients received high-dose intravenous methylprednisolone. The libraries were constructed in a second round of multiplex PCR and then size-selected and purified. The libraries were sequenced on an Illumina HiSeq2000 using paired-end 100 bp reads. SOAPnuke was used to process the raw data, with reads discarded if the reads contained adapters or uncalled bases, had a mean Phred below 15, or lacked an exact constant-primer or identifier match. High-quality paired reads were merged with COPE v1.2.5, and unique nucleotide sequences were defined as clonotypes. MiTCR v1.1 was used to align clonotypes to the IMGT TRBV, TRBD and TRBJ reference segments. The analysis was restricted to V-J combinations with a frequency above 0.0001, which together covered just over 98% of the repertoires. The TCS score was defined as F50 (clonal expansion) divided by E x V (chaos), with BLOSUM62-based TCRdist calculated between CDR3 peptides within each V-J. Welch's t-statistics and random forest reduced roughly 540 V-J features to fewer than 15, which were used in a naive Bayes classifier (R e1071). Sample size was not statistically predetermined, and investigators were not blinded to group allocation. TCR Vbeta CDR3 sequencing of 130 to 150 peripheral blood samples (more than 40 ophthalmopathy, about 80 hyperthyroidism and approximately 17 progressor patients) is reported in the paper.

The sequencing here drew on peripheral blood mononuclear cells (PBMCs), taken at new diagnosis, from a patient treated with antithyroid drugs. The TCR originated in a woman younger than 45 with Graves disease. Donor details come from another sample of the same person, matched by shared clones. The chain employs TRBV10-2 and TRBJ2-1, and the D gene may be TRBD1, 6 bases matching. The CDR3 protein sequence reads: CASSDVWGQTNEQFF. The bases read TGCGCCAGCAGTGACGTATGGGGACAAACCAATGAGCAGTTCTTC.